The T cell receptor beta chain under discussion was sequenced for a study of cytomegalovirus exposure and HLA in healthy donors. Study-wide results and caveats: Rare TCR sequences dominated, though some public TCRs recurred in many donors. According to the study, about 180 TCR beta chains were cytomegalovirus-associated. It was shown in a later analysis that HLA-associated TCR beta chains were more clonally expanded than other, equally common chains.

The V gene's germline CDR1 is SGHNT and CDR2 YYREEE (reference sequence). This CDR3 has 15 residues. V gave up 0 bases and J gave up 0 bases, with 10 bases separating them. About this clone itself: The antigen is not known.

The PCR made use of 60 Vbeta and 13 Jbeta primers. Measured with immunoSEQ multiplex PCR; TCRdb has only the in-frame clones, and not every one. In all, the sample yields some 72,000 clones. The chain combines TRBV5-4 with TRBJ2-7; no reliable D call. The TCR was taken from a man between 35 and 55 years old in good health and CMV-seronegative. Sequenced material: PBMCs. The CDR3 protein is CASSLGAKISYEQYF. The CDR3 DNA is TGTGCCAGCAGCTTGGGGGCAAAAATCTCCTACGAGCAGTACTTC.